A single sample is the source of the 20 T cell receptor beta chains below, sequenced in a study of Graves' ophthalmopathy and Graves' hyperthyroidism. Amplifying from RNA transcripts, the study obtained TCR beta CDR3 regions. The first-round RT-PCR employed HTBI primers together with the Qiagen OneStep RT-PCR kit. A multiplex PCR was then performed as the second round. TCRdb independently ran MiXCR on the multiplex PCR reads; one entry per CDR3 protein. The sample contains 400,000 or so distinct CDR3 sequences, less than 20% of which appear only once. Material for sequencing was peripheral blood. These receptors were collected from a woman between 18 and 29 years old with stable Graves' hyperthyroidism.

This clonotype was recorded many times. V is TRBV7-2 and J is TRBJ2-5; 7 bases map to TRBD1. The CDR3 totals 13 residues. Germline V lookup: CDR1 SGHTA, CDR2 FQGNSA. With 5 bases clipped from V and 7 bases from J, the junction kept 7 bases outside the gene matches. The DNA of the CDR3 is TGTGCCAGCAGCATAGACAGGGTTCGGACCCAGTACTTC. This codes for CASSIDRVRTQYF.

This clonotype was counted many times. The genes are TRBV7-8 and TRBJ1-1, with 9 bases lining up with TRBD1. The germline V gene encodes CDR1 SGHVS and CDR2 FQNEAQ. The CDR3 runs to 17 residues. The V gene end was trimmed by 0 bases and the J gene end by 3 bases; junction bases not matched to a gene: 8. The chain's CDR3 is CASSLARTGEGYTEAFF. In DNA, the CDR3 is TGTGCCAGCAGCTTAGCGCGGACAGGGGAGGGGTACACTGAAGCTTTCTTT.

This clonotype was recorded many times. This CDR3 is CASRTTYGETQYF. For the CDR3, the DNA is TGTGCCAGCAGGACTACATACGGGGAGACCCAGTACTTC. This sequence joins TRBV2 and TRBJ2-5; D may be TRBD2 (5 bases). Germline lookup yields CDR1 SNHLY and CDR2 FYNNEI. CDR3 length: 13 amino acids. V was trimmed by 6 bases and J by 5 bases, leaving 13 bases between them.

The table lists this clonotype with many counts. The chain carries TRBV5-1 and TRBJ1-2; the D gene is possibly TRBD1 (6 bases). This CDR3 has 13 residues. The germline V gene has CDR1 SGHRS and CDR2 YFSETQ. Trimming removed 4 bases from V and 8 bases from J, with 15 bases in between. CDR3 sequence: CASSPDSSRGYTF. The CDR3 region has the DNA TGCGCCAGCAGCCCGGACAGTTCACGAGGCTACACCTTC.

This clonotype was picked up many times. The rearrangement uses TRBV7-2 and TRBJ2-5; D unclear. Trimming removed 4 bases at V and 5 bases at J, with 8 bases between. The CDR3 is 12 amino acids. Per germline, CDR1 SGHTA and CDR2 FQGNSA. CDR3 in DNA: TGTGCCAGCAGCTCGGTTAGCGAGACCCAGTACTTC. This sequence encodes CASSSVSETQYF. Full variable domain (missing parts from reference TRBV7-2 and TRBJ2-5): GAGVSQSPSNKVTEKGKDVELRCDPISGHTALYWYRQSLGQGLEFLIYFQGNSAPDKSGLPSDRFSAERTGGSVSTLTIQRTQQEDSAVYLCASSSVSETQYFGPGTRLLVL.

CDR3 sequence: CASIQHQQGPGELFF. In DNA form, the CDR3 reads TGCGCCAGCATCCAGCATCAACAGGGGCCCGGGGAGCTGTTTTTT. The chain joins TRBV4-1 to TRBJ2-2; TRBD1 agrees at 7 bases. Germline values: CDR1 MGHRA, CDR2 YSYEKL. Losses at the gene ends were 7 bases for V and 6 bases for J; bases not matched to a gene: 11. The CDR3 sequence is 15 residues long.

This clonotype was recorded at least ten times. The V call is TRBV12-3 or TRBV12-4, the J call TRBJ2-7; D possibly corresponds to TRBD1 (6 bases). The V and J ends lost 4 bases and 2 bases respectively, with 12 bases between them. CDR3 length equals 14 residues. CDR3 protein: CASSSGQNTYEQYF. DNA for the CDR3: TGTGCCAGCAGTTCAGGACAGAATACCTACGAGCAGTACTTC.

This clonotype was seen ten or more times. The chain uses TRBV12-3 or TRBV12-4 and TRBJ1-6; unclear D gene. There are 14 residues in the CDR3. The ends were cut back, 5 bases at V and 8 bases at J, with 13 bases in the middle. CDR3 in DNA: TGTGCCAGCAGTCTAACAGTTCAACATTCACCCCTCCACTTT. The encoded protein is CASSLTVQHSPLHF.

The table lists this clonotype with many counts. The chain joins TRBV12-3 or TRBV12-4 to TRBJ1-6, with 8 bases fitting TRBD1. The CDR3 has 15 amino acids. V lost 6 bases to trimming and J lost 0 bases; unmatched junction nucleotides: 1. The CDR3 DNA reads TGTGCCAGCAGGGGACAGGTCTCCTATAATTCACCCCTCCACTTT. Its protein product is CASRGQVSYNSPLHF.

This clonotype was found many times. The CDR3 loop reads CASSRGGVNYEQYF. In DNA, the CDR3 is TGCGCCAGCAGCCGAGGTGGAGTCAACTACGAGCAGTACTTC. The chain recombines TRBV5-1 with TRBJ2-7; D is unclear. CDR3 length: 14 amino acids. V gave up 4 bases and J gave up 3 bases, with 14 bases separating them. Germline CDR1 reads SGHRS; CDR2 reads YFSETQ.

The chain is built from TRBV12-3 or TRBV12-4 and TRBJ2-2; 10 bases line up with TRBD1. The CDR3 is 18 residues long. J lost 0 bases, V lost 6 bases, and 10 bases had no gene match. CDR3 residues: CASRVQRQGAPNTGELFF. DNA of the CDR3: TGTGCCAGCAGGGTGCAACGACAGGGGGCGCCGAACACCGGGGAGCTGTTTTTT.

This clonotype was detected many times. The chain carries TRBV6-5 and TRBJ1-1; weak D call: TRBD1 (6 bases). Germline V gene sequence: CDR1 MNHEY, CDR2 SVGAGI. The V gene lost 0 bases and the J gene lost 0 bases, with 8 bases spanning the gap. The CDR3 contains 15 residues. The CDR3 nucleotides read TGTGCCAGCAGTTACTCGAGGGGGATGAACACTGAAGCTTTCTTT. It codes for CASSYSRGMNTEAFF.

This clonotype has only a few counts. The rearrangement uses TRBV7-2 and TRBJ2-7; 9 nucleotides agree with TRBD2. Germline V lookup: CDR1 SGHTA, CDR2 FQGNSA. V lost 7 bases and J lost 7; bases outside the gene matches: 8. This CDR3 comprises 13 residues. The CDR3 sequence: CASIAAGGREQYF. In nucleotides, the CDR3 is TGTGCCAGCATCGCAGCGGGAGGAAGGGAGCAGTACTTC.

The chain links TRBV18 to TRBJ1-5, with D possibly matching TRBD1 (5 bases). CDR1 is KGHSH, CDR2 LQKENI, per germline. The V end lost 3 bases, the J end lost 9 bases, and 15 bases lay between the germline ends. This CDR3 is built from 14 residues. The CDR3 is CASSPWDVGLPQHF. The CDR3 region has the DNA TGTGCCAGCTCACCCTGGGACGTCGGGCTGCCCCAGCATTTT.

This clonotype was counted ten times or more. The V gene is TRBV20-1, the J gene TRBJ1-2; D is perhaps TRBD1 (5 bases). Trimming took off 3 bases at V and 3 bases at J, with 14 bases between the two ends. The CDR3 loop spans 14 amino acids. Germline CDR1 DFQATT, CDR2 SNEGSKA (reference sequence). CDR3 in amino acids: CSARKPGTDYGYTF. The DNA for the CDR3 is TGCAGTGCTAGGAAGCCCGGGACCGACTATGGCTACACCTTC.

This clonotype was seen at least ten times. The CDR3 coding sequence is TGTGCCAGTAGTATAGGGGCGGCTCAGCCCCAGCATTTT. Its translation: CASSIGAAQPQHF. This chain connects TRBV19 to TRBJ1-5; D remains unclear. The CDR3 consists of 13 residues. The V end lost 1 base, the J end lost 6 bases, and 7 bases lay between the germline ends. Germline CDR1 LNHDA, CDR2 SQIVND (reference sequence).

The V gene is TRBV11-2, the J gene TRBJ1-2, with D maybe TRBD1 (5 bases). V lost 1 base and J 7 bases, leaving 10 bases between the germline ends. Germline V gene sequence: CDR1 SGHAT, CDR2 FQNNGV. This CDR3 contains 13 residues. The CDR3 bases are TGTGCCAGCAGCTTAGTTGCAGGGTCTGGCTACACCTTC. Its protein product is CASSLVAGSGYTF.

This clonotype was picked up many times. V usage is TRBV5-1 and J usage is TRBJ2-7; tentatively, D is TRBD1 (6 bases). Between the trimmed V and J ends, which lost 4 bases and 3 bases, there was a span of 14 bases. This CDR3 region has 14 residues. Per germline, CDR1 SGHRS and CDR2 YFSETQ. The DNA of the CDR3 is TGCGCCAGCAGCGAACCCGGACAGATCTACGAGCAGTACTTC. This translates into CASSEPGQIYEQYF.

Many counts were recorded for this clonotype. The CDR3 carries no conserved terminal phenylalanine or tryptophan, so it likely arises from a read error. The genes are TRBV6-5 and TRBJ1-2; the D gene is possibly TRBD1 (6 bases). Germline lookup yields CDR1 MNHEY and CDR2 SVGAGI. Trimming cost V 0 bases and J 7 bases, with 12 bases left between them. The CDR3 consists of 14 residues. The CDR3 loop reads CASSYSTRGRGYTS. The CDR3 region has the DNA TGTGCCAGCAGTTACTCGACCAGGGGTCGTGGCTACACCTCC.

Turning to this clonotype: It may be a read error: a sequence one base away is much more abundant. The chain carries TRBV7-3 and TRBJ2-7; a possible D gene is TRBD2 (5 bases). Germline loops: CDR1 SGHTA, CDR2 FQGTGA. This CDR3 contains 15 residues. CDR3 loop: CASSLTGAGSREQCF. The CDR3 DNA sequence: TGTGCCAGCAGCTTAACGGGAGCAGGCTCCCGCGAGCAGTGCTTC.